A single sample is the source of the 15 T cell receptor beta chains below, sequenced in a study of CD8+CD57+ T cells in acquired aplastic anemia. Only patients with CD8+CD57+ cell expansion on flow cytometry were chosen for sequencing. For CDR3 and TCR beta VDJ profiling, genomic DNA was the template used. TCRdb independently ran MiXCR on the reads; one entry per CDR3 protein. The sample yields over 150,000 distinct CDR3 sequences, about three fifths seen once. The specimen was sorted CD4+, CD8+, or CD8+CD57+ T cells (not recorded which) from PBMCs. These receptors all come from a human donor with aplastic anemia.

CDR3 bases: TGTGCCAGTCGGACTAGCGGGGAAGAGACCCAGTACTTC. It encodes CASRTSGEETQYF. J is TRBJ2-5 and V is TRBV19; 12 nucleotides align to TRBD2. The CDR3 has 13 amino acids. In germline, CDR1 is LNHDA, CDR2 SQIVND (reference sequence). The V and J ends lost 8 bases and 3 bases, in that order; junction bases with no gene match: 1.

This clonotype was seen many times. The chain links TRBV9 to TRBJ1-1; tentatively, D is TRBD1 (5 bases). This CDR3 is 15 amino acids long. V lost 4 bases, J lost 0 bases, and 13 bases lay in between. Germline V CDR1 and CDR2: SGDLS, YYNGEE. CDR3 amino acids: CASSLRGGMNTEAFF. As DNA, the CDR3 is TGTGCCAGCAGCCTCCGGGGGGGGATGAACACTGAAGCTTTCTTT. The full variable domain, rest sourced from reference TRBV9 and TRBJ1-1, is DSGVTQTPKHLITATGQRVTLRCSPRSGDLSVYWYQQSLDQGLQFLIQYYNGEERAKGNILERFSAQQFPDLHSELNLSSLELGDSALYFCASSLRGGMNTEAFFGQGTRLTVV.

This clonotype appeared a few times. The chain joins TRBV7-9 to TRBJ1-6; 9 positions match TRBD1. V was pared by 5 bases and J by 7 bases, with 6 bases of the junction left unmatched. Looked up from germline, CDR1 is SEHNR and CDR2 is FQNEAQ (reference sequence). The CDR3 loop spans 15 amino acids. CDR3 coding DNA: TGTGCCAGCAGCCTCACCGGGACAGGGAATTCACCCCTCCACTTT. The encoded protein is CASSLTGTGNSPLHF.

This clonotype was observed a handful of times. The chain has TRBV24-1 and TRBJ1-3, with 8 positions matching TRBD1. In germline, CDR1 is KGHDR, CDR2 SFDVKD. V dropped 3 bases and J dropped 3; count of bases not matched to a gene: 9. The CDR3 extends over 17 amino acids. CDR3 sequence (DNA): TGTGCCACCAGTGATATCGACAGGGGAATAAATGGAAACACCATATATTTT. This translates into CATSDIDRGINGNTIYF.

This clonotype was counted ten times or more. The chain uses TRBV7-9 and TRBJ1-4; 9 nucleotides align to TRBD1. This CDR3 spans 15 amino acids. The junction had 4 bases not matched to a gene; V was cut back by 3 bases and J by 5 bases. Germline loops: CDR1 SEHNR, CDR2 FQNEAQ (reference sequence). The CDR3 loop is CASSFLQGANEKLFF. As DNA, the CDR3 is TGTGCCAGCAGCTTCTTACAGGGGGCGAATGAAAAACTGTTTTTT.

The chain employs TRBV20-1 and TRBJ1-1; no clear D gene. Germline assignment: CDR1 DFQATT and CDR2 SNEGSKA (reference sequence). This CDR3 contains 12 residues. V was cut by 4 bases and J by 4 bases, with 10 bases left in between. The CDR3: CSAISGITEAFF. Here the CDR3 DNA reads TGCAGTGCTATTTCCGGAATCACTGAAGCTTTCTTT.

This clonotype was counted between two and nine times. The chain employs TRBV10-1 and TRBJ1-2; D gene uncertain. CDR3 length equals 13 residues. The V gene's germline CDR1 is WNHNN and CDR2 SYGVQD (reference sequence). Trimming removed 0 bases at V and 4 bases at J, with 6 bases between. CDR3 coding DNA: TGCGCCAGCAGTGAGTCCACTTCCTATGGCTACACCTTC. Translating gives CASSESTSYGYTF.

This clonotype was observed a single time. A read error may produce the germline difference seen at one junction end. The chain uses TRBV3-1 and TRBJ1-1; maybe TRBD1 (5 bases). Germline CDR1 is LGHDT and CDR2 is YNNKEL (reference sequence). The CDR3 consists of 15 residues. The CDR3 reads CASSPLGGMNTVAFF. The CDR3 DNA sequence: TGTGCCAGCAGCCCGCTGGGGGGGATGAACACTGTAGCTTTCTTT.

As regards this clonotype: Mismatch with germline at one junction end may stem from a read error. This rearrangement joins TRBV2 to TRBJ2-3; 9 nucleotides agree with TRBD2. The CDR3 sequence is 15 residues long. Germline V gene lookup returns CDR1 SNHLY and CDR2 FYNNEI. CDR3 nucleotides: TGTGCCAGCAGTGCAAACGGGCTAGCGGGAAATACGCGGTATTTT. This gives the protein CASSANGLAGNTRYF.

V and J are TRBV5-1 and TRBJ1-2, with D possibly TRBD1 on 6 matching bases. Trimming took 0 bases from V and 4 from J, leaving 10 bases between them. CDR1 is SGHRS, CDR2 YFSETQ, per germline. The CDR3 consists of 14 residues. The CDR3 coding sequence is TGCGCCAGCAGCTTGGGGGGGCAAAGCTATGGCTACACCTTC. Protein: CASSLGGQSYGYTF.

The CDR3 sequence: CASSEALGAGGYETQYF. In DNA form, the CDR3 reads TGTGCCAGCAGTGAAGCGCTTGGGGCGGGGGGTTATGAGACCCAGTACTTC. V gene TRBV6-1 combines with J gene TRBJ2-5; 8 nucleotides line up with TRBD2. The germline V gene has CDR1 MNHNS and CDR2 SASEGT. This CDR3 has 17 amino acids. V shed 0 bases and J 5 bases; nucleotides not matched to a gene: 11.

The gene calls are TRBV25-1 and TRBJ1-3; 9 positions match TRBD1. CDR1 is MGHDK and CDR2 is SYGVNS in the germline V gene. This CDR3 has 16 residues. V lost 4 bases and J lost 4; bases outside the gene matches: 8. CDR3 coding DNA: TGTGCCAGCAGTGGACCGGGACAGGGTACCGGAAACACCATATATTTT. It specifies CASSGPGQGTGNTIYF.

J is TRBJ2-7 and V is TRBV29-1; D possibly corresponds to TRBD1 (6 bases). V was clipped by 5 bases and J by 4 bases, with 21 bases between them. This CDR3 spans 15 amino acids. Germline values: CDR1 SQVTM, CDR2 ANQGSEA. The CDR3 sequence is CSVTSRGRVEYEQYF. DNA for the CDR3: TGCAGCGTTACAAGCAGGGGAAGGGTTGAGTACGAGCAGTACTTC.

This clonotype was seen a few times. This chain connects TRBV12-3 or TRBV12-4 to TRBJ1-3; D not certain. Trimming stripped 5 bases from V and 3 bases from J, with 11 bases between. This CDR3 region has 14 residues. CDR3 bases: TGTGCCAGCAGTGCCAGACGGCTTGGAAACACCATATATTTT. Its translation: CASSARRLGNTIYF.

This chain joins TRBV11-1 and TRBJ2-6; D unclear. Germline V gene lookup returns CDR1 SGHAT and CDR2 FQDESV (reference sequence). With 7 bases removed from V and 0 bases from J, the gap between germline ends came to 4 bases. This CDR3 has 13 residues. CDR3 nucleotides: TGTGCCAGCACCCCCTCTGGGGCCAACGTCCTGACTTTC. It translates to CASTPSGANVLTF.